This TCR beta chain was sequenced during a study of OX40 agonist ivuxolimab in advanced cancers. The assay was immunoSEQ multiplex PCR, and TCRdb's table has in-frame clones only and misses some. The table has about 62,000 clones, roughly 78% seen once. Study observations and caveats: CD4+ and CD8+ blood T cells expanded clonally by week 6 at 0.1 to 3.0 mg/kg. Averaged across samples, CD8+ T cells carried more expanded clones than CD4+ did.

The V end lost 0 bases, the J end lost 2 bases, and 4 bases lay between the germline ends. The CDR3 is 13 amino acids. Germline V gene data show CDR1 as MNHEY and CDR2 as SMNVEV (reference sequence). About this clone: Its antigen is undetermined.

Sample: CD4+ or CD8+ T cells sorted from blood, taken in a trial of the OX40 agonist ivuxolimab. The source is an adult with an advanced solid tumor such as melanoma, head and neck, liver or kidney cancer. This chain uses TRBV27 with TRBJ1-2, with D hard to call. The CDR3 DNA is TGTGCCAGCAGTTTATCGGGAAACTATGGCTACACCTTC. It codes for CASSLSGNYGYTF.